This T cell receptor (beta chain) was profiled in a study of cytomegalovirus exposure and HLA in healthy donors. This clone was counted once. Its specificity is unknown. Germline values: CDR1 SGHVS, CDR2 FQNEAQ. V gave up 7 bases and J gave up 2 bases; unmatched junction bases: 7. The CDR3 totals 15 residues. Amplification used 60 Vbeta primers and 13 Jbeta primers. Generated by immunoSEQ multiplex PCR, the TCRdb table keeps only in-frame clones and is missing some. The sample has about 140,000 clones; around 80% are singletons. General study findings and limits: Prior analysis indicated that the majority of TCR beta V segments exhibited productivity approximately 87% or approximately 30% of the time.

The chain links TRBV7-8 to TRBJ2-3; 9 nucleotides align to TRBD2. This TCR was recovered from a man aged 40-50 years in good health and CMV-seronegative. Sequenced material: PBMCs. DNA of the CDR3: TGTGCCAGCACCCTGGGCGGGGGGGTCACAGATACGCAGTATTTT. This sequence encodes CASTLGGGVTDTQYF.